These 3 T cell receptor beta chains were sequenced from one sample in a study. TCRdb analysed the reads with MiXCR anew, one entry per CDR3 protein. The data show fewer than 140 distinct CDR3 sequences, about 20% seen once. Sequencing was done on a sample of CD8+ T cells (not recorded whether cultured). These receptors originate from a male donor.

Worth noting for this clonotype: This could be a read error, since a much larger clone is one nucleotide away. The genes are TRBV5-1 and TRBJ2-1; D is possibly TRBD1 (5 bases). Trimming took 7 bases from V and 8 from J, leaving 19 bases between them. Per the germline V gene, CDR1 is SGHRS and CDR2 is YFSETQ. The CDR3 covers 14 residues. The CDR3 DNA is TGCGCCAGCGGCGAGACAGAGAATCACTATGAGCAGTTCTTC. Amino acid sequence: CASGETENHYEQFF.

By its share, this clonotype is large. The CDR3 coding sequence is TGCAGTGCTATACCGACCGGGAACTACGAGCAGTACTTC. Translating it yields CSAIPTGNYEQYF. The chain joins TRBV20-1 to TRBJ2-7; maybe TRBD2 (5 bases). The germline V gene encodes CDR1 DFQATT and CDR2 SNEGSKA (reference sequence). The V end was cut by 4 bases, the J end by 3 bases, with 13 bases between. This CDR3 is built from 13 residues.

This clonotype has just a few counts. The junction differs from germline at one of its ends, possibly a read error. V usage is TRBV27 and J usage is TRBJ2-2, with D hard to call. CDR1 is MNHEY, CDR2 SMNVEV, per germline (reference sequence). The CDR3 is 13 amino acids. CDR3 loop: CAISLIYPGELFF. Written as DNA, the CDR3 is TGTGCCATCAGTTTAATATATCCCGGGGAGCTGTTTTTT.